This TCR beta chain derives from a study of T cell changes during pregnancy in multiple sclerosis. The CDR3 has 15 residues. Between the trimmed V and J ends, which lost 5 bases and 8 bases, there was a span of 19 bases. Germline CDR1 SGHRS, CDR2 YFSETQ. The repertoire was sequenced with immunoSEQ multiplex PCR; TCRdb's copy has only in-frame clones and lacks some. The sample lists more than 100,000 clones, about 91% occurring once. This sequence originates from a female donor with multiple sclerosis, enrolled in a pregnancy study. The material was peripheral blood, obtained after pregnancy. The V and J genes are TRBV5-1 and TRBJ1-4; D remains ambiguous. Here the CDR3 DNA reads TGCGCCAGCAGATACGAGGGAGTGGGTGTAGAAAAACTGTTTTTT. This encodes CASRYEGVGVEKLFF.